This T cell receptor beta chain came from a study of cytomegalovirus exposure and HLA in healthy donors. About the study: In a later analysis, it was reported that the approximately 110 validation repertoires had been produced on the same platform as the 690 or so repertoires belonging to the first cohort. Overall study findings and caveats: Most observed TCR sequences were rare, whereas some public TCRs were detected in many donors. Accounts indicate the classifier identified cytomegalovirus status with strong specificity and sensitivity. The authors listed 150 to 200 TCR beta chains as cytomegalovirus-associated.

Concerning this clone: Its antigen is unknown.

V was clipped by 8 bases and J by 2 bases, with 16 bases between them. Germline CDR1 and CDR2: MNHEY and SMNVEV (reference sequence). The CDR3 runs to 14 residues. This table comes from immunoSEQ multiplex PCR, and its TCRdb copy is limited to in-frame clones, with some not included. Among 200,000 to 250,000 clones listed, over 75% were seen once. The chain is built from TRBV27 and TRBJ2-7, with TRBD2 as a possible D gene (6 bases). Sequenced: PBMCs. This receptor was identified in a woman under 30 in good health and CMV-seropositive. DNA for the CDR3: TGTGCCAGCGGGGTGACGGGGGACCCCTACGAGCAGTACTTC. Encoded protein: CASGVTGDPYEQYF.